This is a list of T cell receptor beta chains from one sample in a study of OX40 agonist ivuxolimab in advanced cancers. Clones were sequenced by immunoSEQ multiplex PCR, and TCRdb holds only the in-frame ones, with some missing. The sample yields 95,000 to 150,000 clones, 85% to 95% seen once. Here the sequenced sample was CD4+ or CD8+ T cells sorted from blood, taken in a trial of the OX40 agonist ivuxolimab. All receptors derive from an adult with an advanced solid tumor such as melanoma, head and neck, liver or kidney cancer. CDR3s include the opening cysteine and the closing phenylalanine or tryptophan. Each record gives: D gene, V gene, clone size, J gene, CDR3 protein, CDR3 DNA. A D gene is named only where the DNA matches it firmly. Not all rows give a size; the values are once, few, many and, for expanded clones, a class.

-	TRBV19	-	TRBJ1-3	CASRQNSGNTIYF	TGTGCCAGTAGACAGAACTCTGGAAACACCATATATTTT
-	TRBV2	-	TRBJ1-4	CASKVEGKLFF	TGTGCCAGCAAAGTAGAGGGAAAACTGTTTTTT
-	TRBV6-5	-	TRBJ2-3	CASSYPAAPDTQYF	TGTGCCAGCAGTTATCCGGCGGCTCCAGATACGCAGTATTTT
-	TRBV7-8	once	TRBJ1-5	CASSLAAGSNQPQHF	TGTGCCAGCAGCTTAGCAGCAGGGAGCAATCAGCCCCAGCATTTT
-	TRBV28	-	TRBJ1-1	CASSLNGLINTEAFF	TGTGCCAGCAGTTTAAACGGACTTATTAACACTGAAGCTTTCTTT
-	TRBV5-1	-	TRBJ2-7	CASTTGTQYTYEQYF	TGCGCCAGCACTACCGGGACTCAATACACCTACGAGCAGTACTTC
TRBD2	TRBV7-2	once	TRBJ2-3	CASSIAGISTDTQYF	TGTGCCAGCAGCATAGCGGGGATCAGCACAGATACGCAGTATTTT
TRBD2	TRBV11-3	-	TRBJ2-1	CASSLVLAGVPNEQFF	TGTGCCAGCAGCTTAGTTCTAGCGGGAGTTCCAAATGAGCAGTTCTTC
TRBD2	TRBV5-1	-	TRBJ2-7	CASSPGGSAYEQYF	TGCGCCAGCAGCCCGGGGGGGAGTGCCTACGAGCAGTACTTC
-	TRBV19	-	TRBJ2-1	CARPGNEQFF	TGTGCCAGACCGGGAAATGAGCAGTTCTTC
-	TRBV6-5	-	TRBJ1-5	CASRKGNNQPQHF	TGTGCCAGCAGAAAGGGGAATAATCAGCCCCAGCATTTT
TRBD1	TRBV7-3	-	TRBJ2-3	CASSLMGQGASDTQYF	TGTGCCAGCAGCTTAATGGGGCAGGGGGCTTCAGATACGCAGTATTTT
-	TRBV19	-	TRBJ1-4	CASSAWGHGNEKLFF	TGTGCCAGTTCCGCATGGGGACATGGGAATGAAAAACTGTTTTTT
-	TRBV18	-	TRBJ2-5	CASSPRERSQETQYF	TGTGCCAGCTCACCTCGGGAGAGATCACAAGAGACCCAGTACTTC
-	TRBV16	-	TRBJ2-5	CASSQRQIQETQYF	TGTGCCAGCAGCCAAAGGCAGATACAAGAGACCCAGTACTTC
TRBD1	TRBV27	-	TRBJ1-4	CASSLSGTVPNEKLFF	TGTGCCAGCAGTTTATCCGGGACAGTACCTAATGAAAAACTGTTTTTT
-	TRBV16	-	TRBJ2-1	CASSPQADFEQFF	TGTGCCAGCAGCCCTCAGGCCGATTTTGAGCAGTTCTTC
-	TRBV5-6	-	TRBJ1-5	CASSLGDGLQPQHF	TGTGCCAGCAGCTTGGGGGACGGGCTCCAGCCCCAGCATTTT
-	TRBV6-5	-	TRBJ1-6	CASSYDRASNSPLHF	TGTGCCAGCAGTTACGACCGGGCTTCGAATTCACCCCTCCACTTT
TRBD2	TRBV5-4	-	TRBJ2-2	CASSFLAGVNTGELFF	TGTGCCAGCAGCTTCCTAGCGGGGGTGAACACCGGGGAGCTGTTTTTT
-	TRBV19	-	TRBJ2-3	CASSIGPADTDTQYF	TGTGCCAGTAGTATAGGACCAGCGGACACAGATACGCAGTATTTT
-	TRBV5-1	-	TRBJ1-2	CASSLFPGDGYGYTF	TGCGCCAGCAGCTTGTTTCCGGGGGACGGCTATGGCTACACCTTC
-	TRBV21-1	-	TRBJ1-1	CASIGDRGNTEAFF	TGTGCCAGCATTGGGGACAGGGGAAACACTGAAGCTTTCTTT
-	TRBV6-5	-	TRBJ2-7	CASSVSTGAYEQYF	TGTGCCAGCAGCGTTTCGACAGGAGCCTACGAGCAGTACTTC
-	TRBV7-2	-	TRBJ1-5	CASSLERNSNQPQHF	TGTGCCAGCAGCTTAGAACGAAACAGCAATCAGCCCCAGCATTTT
TRBD1	TRBV13	-	TRBJ2-7	CASSSGQGVLAGTSYEQYF	TGTGCCAGCAGCTCGGGACAGGGGGTACTAGCGGGCACATCCTACGAGCAGTACTTC
TRBD2	TRBV7-2	-	TRBJ2-7	CASSSPGGAYEQYF	TGTGCCAGCAGCTCCCCGGGAGGAGCCTACGAGCAGTACTTC
-	TRBV7-8	-	TRBJ2-3	CASSLAGTRSTDTQYF	TGTGCCAGCAGCTTAGCGGGCACCCGAAGCACAGATACGCAGTATTTT
-	TRBV19	-	TRBJ2-6	CASYLGGSGANVLTF	TGTGCCAGCTACCTAGGGGGATCTGGGGCCAACGTCCTGACTTTC
-	TRBV5-6	-	TRBJ2-7	CASSLLAGSYEQYF	TGTGCCAGCAGCTTGTTGGCGGGCTCCTACGAGCAGTACTTC